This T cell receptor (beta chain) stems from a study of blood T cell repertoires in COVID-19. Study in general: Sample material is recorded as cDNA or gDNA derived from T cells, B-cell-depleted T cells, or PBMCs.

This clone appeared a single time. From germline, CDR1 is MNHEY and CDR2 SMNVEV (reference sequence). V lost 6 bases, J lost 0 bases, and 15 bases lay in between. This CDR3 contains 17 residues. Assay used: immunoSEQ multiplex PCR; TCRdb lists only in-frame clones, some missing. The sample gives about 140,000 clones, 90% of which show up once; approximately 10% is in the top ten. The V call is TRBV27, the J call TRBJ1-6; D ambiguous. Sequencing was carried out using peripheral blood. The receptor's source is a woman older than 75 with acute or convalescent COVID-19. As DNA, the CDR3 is TGTGCCAGCAGCCCTACATGGAAGCGCTCCTATAATTCACCCCTCCACTTT. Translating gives CASSPTWKRSYNSPLHF.